This TCR beta chain was recorded in a study of shared clonotypes between healthy human individuals. In the study overall: CD4 naive cells filled three plates per donor, CD4 memory three, CD8 naive two and CD8 memory one. Notes on the study in general: Estimated richness values were generally larger in naive subsets than in memory subsets. There were few donors, and this limited the genetic and exposure-history diversity represented.

For this clone: The antigen is undetermined.

This CDR3 comprises 14 residues. Germline V CDR1 and CDR2: ENHRY, SYGVKD. The V and J ends lost 7 bases and 0 bases respectively, with 9 bases between them. Terminally differentiated effector memory CD45RA+ cells were left out of the naive CD8 fraction, which was CD45RO-negative and positively selected for CCR7. Assay: immunoSEQ multiplex PCR; the TCRdb copy retains only in-frame clones and omits some. The table lists 600,000 or so clones, roughly 96% of them singletons. Sequenced: naive CD8+ T cells sorted from blood. The receptor was derived from a woman aged 25-40 years in good health. The rearrangement links TRBV10-3 to TRBJ2-2; D call uncertain. The CDR3 region has the DNA TGTGCCATCAAGCCGGATACGAACACCGGGGAGCTGTTTTTT. Its protein product is CAIKPDTNTGELFF.